This TCR beta chain was sequenced in a study of T cell changes during pregnancy in multiple sclerosis. Libraries were prepared by immunoSEQ multiplex PCR; TCRdb keeps only in-frame clonotypes and omits some of them. The profile shows some 31,000 clones, 90% of them singletons. V lost 4 bases and J lost 7; bases outside the gene matches: 5. This CDR3 has 14 amino acids. Germline CDR1 reads MGHDK; CDR2 reads SYGVNS. This clone was picked up one time. The clonotype comes from a female donor in good health, enrolled as a control in a pregnancy study. The chain has TRBV25-1 and TRBJ1-5; 9 nucleotides match TRBD1. This material consisted of CD4+ T cells from peripheral blood mononuclear cells, taken in the second trimester of pregnancy. The CDR3 DNA reads as TGTGCCAGCAGTGGGGGACAGGGTGCCCAGCCCCAGCATTTT. Translation: CASSGGQGAQPQHF.